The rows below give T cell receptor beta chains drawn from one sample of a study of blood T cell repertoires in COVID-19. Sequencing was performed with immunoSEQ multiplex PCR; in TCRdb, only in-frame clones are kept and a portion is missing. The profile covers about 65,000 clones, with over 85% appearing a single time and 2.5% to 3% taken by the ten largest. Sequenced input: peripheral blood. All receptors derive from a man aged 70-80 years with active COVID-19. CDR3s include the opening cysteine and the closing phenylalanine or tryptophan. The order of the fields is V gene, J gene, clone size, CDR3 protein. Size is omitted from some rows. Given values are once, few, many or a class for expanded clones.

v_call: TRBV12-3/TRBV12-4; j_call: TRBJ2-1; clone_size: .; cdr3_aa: CASSPFGEYEQFF
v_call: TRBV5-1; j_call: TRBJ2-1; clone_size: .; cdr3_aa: CASSPGLAGGMYNEQFF
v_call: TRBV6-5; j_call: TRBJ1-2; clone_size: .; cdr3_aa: CASSYRGAAGGYTF
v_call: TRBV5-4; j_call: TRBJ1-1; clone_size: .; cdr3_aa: CASSFAQGSNTEAFF
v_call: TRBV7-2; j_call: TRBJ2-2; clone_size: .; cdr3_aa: CASSPRLAGNTGELFF
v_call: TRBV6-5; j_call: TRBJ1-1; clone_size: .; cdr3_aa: CASTRGMDTEAFF
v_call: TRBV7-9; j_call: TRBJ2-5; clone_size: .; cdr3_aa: CASSLDRGGETQYF
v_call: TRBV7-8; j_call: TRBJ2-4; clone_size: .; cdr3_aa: CASSFAGGANIQYF
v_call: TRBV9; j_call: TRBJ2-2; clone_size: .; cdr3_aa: CASSVQGVGGELFF
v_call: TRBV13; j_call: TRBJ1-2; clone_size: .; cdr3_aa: CASSLGPGSNYGYTF
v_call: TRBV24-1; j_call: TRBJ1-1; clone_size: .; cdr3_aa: CATILYTEAFF
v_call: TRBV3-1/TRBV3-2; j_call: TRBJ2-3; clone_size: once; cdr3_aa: CASSQRPHSGSGITQYF
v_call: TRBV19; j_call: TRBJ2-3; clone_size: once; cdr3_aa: CASSRSGSTDTQYF
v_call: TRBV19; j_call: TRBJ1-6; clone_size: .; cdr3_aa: CASWTPGQGYNSPLHF
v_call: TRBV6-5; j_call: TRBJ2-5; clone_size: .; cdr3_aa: CASSRSGRGPATQYF
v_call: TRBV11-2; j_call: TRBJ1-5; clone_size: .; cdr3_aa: CASSAQGSQPQHF
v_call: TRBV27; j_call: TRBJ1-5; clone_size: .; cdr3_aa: CASTERRGNQPQHF
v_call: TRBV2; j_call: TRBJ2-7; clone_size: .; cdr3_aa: CASSEEGAGNTYEQYF
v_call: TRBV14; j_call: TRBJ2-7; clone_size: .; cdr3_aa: CASSQQPGTGIGQYF
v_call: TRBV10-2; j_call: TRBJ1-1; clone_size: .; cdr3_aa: CASRSGGGTEAFF
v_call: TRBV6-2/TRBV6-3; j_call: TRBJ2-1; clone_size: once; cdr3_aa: CASSLAGGPYNEQFF
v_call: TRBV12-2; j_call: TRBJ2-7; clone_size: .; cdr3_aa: CASRLAYRDRATFSQGNEQYF
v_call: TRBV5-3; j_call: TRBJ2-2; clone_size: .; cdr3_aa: CARSDLGLAGDNTGELFF
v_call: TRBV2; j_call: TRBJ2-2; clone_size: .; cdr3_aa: CASSGTGGTGELFF
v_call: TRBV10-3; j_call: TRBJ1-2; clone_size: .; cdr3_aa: CAGGVGYTF
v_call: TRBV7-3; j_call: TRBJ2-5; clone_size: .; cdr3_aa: CASSLWGGGARETQYF
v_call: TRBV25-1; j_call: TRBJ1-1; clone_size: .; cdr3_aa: CASSQGYSGAKAAEAFF
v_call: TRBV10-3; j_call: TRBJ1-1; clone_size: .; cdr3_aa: CAISLREGTEAFF
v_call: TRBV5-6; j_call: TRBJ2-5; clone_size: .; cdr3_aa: CASSNRDRRETQYF
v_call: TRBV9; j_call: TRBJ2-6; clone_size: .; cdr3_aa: CASSRQGGSGANVLTF
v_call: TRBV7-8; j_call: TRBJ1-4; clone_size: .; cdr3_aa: CASTPSWGDEKLFF
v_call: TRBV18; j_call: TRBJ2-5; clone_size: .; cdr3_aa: CASSPASGGAEGQETQYF
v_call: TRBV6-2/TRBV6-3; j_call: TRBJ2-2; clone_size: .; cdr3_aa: CASSHPRAGELFF